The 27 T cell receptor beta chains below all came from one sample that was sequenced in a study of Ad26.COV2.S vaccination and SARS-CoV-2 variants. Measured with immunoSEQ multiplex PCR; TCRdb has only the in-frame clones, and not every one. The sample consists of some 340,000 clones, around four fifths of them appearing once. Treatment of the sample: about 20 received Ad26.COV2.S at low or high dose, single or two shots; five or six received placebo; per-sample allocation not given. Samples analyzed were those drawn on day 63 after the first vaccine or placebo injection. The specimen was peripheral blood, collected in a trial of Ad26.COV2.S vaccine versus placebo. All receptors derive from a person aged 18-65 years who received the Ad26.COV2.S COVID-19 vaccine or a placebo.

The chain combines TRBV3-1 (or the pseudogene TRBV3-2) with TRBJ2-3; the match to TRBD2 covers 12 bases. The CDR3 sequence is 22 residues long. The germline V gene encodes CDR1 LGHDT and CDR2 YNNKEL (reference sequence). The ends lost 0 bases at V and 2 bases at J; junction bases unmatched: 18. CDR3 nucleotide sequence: TGTGCCAGCAGCCAAGATTTTATCCGACTAGCGGGGGAGCGGGTGGTCACAGATACGCAGTATTTT. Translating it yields CASSQDFIRLAGERVVTDTQYF.

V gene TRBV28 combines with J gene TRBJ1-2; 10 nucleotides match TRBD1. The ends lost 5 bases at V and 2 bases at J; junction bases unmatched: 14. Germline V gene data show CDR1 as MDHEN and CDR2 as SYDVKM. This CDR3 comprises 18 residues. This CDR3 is CASSPPPGTGDLNYGYTF. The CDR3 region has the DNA TGTGCCAGCAGTCCCCCCCCCGGGACAGGGGACCTAAACTATGGCTACACCTTC.

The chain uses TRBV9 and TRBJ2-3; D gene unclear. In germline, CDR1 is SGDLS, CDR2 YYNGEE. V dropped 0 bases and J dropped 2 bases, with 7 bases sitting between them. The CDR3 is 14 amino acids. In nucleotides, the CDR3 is TGTGCCAGCAGCGTAGATGACACCACAGATACGCAGTATTTT. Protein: CASSVDDTTDTQYF.

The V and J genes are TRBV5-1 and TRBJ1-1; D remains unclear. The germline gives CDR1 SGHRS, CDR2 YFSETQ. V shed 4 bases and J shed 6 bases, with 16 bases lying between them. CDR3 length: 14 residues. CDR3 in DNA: TGCGCCAGCAGCACTGATGGCCGAGTCGCTGAAGCTTTCTTT. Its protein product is CASSTDGRVAEAFF.

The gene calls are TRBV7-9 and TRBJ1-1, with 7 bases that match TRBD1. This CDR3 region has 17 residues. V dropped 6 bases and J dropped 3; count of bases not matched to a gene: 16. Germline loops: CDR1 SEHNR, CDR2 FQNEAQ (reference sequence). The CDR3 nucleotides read TGTGCCAGCAGTATCCCCGGCGACAGGGTTATTGACACTGAAGCTTTCTTT. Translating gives CASSIPGDRVIDTEAFF.

CDR3 sequence (DNA): TGTGCCAGCAGCAAACAGTGGGGCGGCCTCTCGGCCGGGGCCAACGTCCTGACTTTC. It codes for CASSKQWGGLSAGANVLTF. The chain recombines TRBV5-6 with TRBJ2-6, with TRBD1 as a possible D gene (5 bases). V lost 4 bases to trimming and J lost 4 bases, with 24 bases between them. The CDR3 spans 19 residues. In germline, CDR1 is SGHDT, CDR2 YYEEEE.

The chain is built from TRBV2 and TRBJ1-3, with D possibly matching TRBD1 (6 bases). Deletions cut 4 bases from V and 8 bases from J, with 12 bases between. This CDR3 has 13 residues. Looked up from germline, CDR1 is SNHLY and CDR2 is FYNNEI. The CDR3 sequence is CASSAGALDTIYF. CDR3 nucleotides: TGTGCCAGCAGTGCGGGGGCCCTAGACACCATATATTTT. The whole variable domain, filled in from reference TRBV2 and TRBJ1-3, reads EPEVTQTPSHQVTQMGQEVILRCVPISNHLYFYWYRQILGQKVEFLVSFYNNEISEKSEIFDDQFSVERPDGSNFTLKIRSTKLEDSAMYFCASSAGALDTIYFGEGSWLTVV.

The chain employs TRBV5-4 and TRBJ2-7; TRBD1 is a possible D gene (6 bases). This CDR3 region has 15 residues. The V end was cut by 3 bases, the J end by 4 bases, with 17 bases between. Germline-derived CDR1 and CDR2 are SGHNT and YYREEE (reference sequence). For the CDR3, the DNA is TGTGCCAGCAGCTCCAAGGAGGCAGGGGTATACGAGCAGTACTTC. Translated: CASSSKEAGVYEQYF.

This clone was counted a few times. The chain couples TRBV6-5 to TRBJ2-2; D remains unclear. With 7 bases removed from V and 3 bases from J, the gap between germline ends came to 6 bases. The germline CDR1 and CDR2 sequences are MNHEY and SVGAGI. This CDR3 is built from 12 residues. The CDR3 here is CASKEHTGELFF. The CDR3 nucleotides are TGTGCCAGCAAGGAACACACCGGGGAGCTGTTTTTT.

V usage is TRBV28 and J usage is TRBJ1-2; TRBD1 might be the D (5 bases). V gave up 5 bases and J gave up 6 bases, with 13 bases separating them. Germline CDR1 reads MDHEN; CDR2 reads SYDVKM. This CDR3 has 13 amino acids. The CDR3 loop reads CASSPSGTDGYTF. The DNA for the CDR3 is TGTGCCAGCAGTCCCTCCGGGACTGATGGCTACACCTTC.

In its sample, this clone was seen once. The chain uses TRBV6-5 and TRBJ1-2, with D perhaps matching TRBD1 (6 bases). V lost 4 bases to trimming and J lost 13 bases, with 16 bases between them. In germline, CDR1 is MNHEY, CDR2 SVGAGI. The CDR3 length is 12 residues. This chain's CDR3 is CASSSLWTVPTF. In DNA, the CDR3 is TGTGCCAGCAGTTCCCTTTGGACAGTTCCCACCTTC.

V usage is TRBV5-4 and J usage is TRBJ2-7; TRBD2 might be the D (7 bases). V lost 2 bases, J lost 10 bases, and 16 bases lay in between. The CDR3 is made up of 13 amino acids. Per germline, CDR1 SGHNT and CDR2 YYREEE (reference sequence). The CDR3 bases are TGTGCCAGCAGCTTAGCAGGGGAGGGGATTCAGTACTTC. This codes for CASSLAGEGIQYF.

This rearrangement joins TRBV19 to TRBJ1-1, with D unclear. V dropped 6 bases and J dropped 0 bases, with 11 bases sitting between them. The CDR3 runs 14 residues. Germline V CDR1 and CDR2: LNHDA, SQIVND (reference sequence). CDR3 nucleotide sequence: TGTGCCAGTAGCCCTCGGGCCTTGAACACTGAAGCTTTCTTT. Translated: CASSPRALNTEAFF.

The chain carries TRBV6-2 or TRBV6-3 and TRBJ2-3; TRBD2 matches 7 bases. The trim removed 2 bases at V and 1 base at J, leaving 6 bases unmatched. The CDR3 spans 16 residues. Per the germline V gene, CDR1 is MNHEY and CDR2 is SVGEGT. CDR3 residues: CASSYVTGGGTDTQYF. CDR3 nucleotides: TGTGCCAGCAGTTACGTAACGGGGGGAGGCACAGATACGCAGTATTTT.

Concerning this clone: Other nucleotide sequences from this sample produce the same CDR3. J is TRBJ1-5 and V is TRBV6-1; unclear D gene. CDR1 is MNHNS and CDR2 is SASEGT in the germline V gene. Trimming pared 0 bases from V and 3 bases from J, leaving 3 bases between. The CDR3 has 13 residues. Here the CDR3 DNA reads TGTGCCAGCAGTGAAGCCACCAATCAGCCCCAGCATTTT. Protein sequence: CASSEATNQPQHF.

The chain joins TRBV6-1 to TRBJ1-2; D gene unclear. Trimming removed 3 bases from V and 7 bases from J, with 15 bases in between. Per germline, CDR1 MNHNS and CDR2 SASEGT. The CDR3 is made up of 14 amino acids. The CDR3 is CASSERTQRGGYTF. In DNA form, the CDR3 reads TGTGCCAGCAGTGAGCGAACCCAGCGGGGTGGCTACACCTTC.

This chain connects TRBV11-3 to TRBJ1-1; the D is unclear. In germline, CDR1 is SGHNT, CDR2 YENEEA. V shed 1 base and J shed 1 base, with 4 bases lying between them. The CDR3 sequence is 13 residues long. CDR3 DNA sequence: TGTGCCAGCAGCTTAGGGCAGAACACTGAAGCTTTCTTT. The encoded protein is CASSLGQNTEAFF.

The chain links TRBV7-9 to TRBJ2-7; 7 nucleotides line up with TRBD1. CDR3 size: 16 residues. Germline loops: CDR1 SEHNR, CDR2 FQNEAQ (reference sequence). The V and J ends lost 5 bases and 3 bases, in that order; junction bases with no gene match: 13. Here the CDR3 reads CASSARQGSLVYEQYF. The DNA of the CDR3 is TGTGCCAGCAGCGCCCGACAGGGTAGTCTCGTCTACGAGCAGTACTTC. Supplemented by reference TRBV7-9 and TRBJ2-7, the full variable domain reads DTGVSQNPRHKITKRGQNVTFRCDPISEHNRLYWYRQTLGQGPEFLTYFQNEAQLEKSRLLSDRFSAERPKGSFSTLEIQRTEQGDSAMYLCASSARQGSLVYEQYFGPGTRLTVT.

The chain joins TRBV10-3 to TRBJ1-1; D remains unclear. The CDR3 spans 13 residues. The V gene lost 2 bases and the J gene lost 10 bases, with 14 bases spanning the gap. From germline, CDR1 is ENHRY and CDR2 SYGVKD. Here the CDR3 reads CAISEPSGGRAFF. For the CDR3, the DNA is TGTGCCATCAGTGAGCCCTCGGGCGGTCGAGCTTTCTTT.

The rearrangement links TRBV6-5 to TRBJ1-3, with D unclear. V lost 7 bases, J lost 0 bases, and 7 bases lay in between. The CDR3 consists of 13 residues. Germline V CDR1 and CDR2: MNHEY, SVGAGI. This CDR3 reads CASMRDSGNTIYF. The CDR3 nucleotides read TGTGCCAGCATGAGAGACTCTGGAAACACCATATATTTT.

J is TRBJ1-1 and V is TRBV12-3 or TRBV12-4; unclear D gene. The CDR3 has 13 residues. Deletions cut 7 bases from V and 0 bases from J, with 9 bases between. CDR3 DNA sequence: TGTGCCAGCACCTGGACGGTGAACACTGAAGCTTTCTTT. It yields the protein CASTWTVNTEAFF.

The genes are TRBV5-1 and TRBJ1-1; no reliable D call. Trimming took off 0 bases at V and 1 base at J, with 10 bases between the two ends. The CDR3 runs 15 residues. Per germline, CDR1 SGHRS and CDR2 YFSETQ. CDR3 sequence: CASSLGYLGNTEAFF. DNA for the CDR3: TGCGCCAGCAGCTTGGGTTACCTGGGGAACACTGAAGCTTTCTTT.

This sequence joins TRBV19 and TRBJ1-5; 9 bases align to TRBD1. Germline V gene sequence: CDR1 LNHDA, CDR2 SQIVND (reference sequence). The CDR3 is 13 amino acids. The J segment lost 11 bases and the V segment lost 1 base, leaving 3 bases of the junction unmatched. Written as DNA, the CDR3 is TGTGCCAGTAGTATAGGTGGGACAGGGACCCAGCATTTT. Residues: CASSIGGTGTQHF.

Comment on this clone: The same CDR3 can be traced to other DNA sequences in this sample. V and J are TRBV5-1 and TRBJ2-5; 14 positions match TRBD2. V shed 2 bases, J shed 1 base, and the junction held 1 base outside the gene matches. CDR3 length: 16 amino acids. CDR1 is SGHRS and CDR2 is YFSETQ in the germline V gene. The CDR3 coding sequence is TGCGCCAGCAGCTTAGGACTAGCGGGGGGCCAAGAGACCCAGTACTTC. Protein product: CASSLGLAGGQETQYF.

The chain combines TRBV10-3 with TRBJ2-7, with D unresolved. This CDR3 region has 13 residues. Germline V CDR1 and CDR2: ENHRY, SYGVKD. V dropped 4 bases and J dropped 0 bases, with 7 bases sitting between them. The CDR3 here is CAISVGSSYEQYF. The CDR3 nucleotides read TGTGCCATCAGTGTTGGCAGCTCCTACGAGCAGTACTTC.

The CDR3 nucleotides are TGTGCCAGCAGCCCTAGACATCGTAACACTGAAGCTTTCTTT. Protein: CASSPRHRNTEAFF. The chain has TRBV9 and TRBJ1-1; unclear D gene. Germline-derived CDR1 and CDR2 are SGDLS and YYNGEE. Deletions cut 4 bases from V and 2 bases from J, with 12 bases between. The CDR3 has 14 residues.

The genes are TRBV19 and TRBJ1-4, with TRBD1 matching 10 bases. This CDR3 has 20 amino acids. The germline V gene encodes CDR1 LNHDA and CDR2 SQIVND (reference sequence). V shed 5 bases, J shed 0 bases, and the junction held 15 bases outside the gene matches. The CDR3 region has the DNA TGTGCCAGTAGTGAATCCCCGACAGGGGGCATCTTAGCAACTAATGAAAAACTGTTTTTT. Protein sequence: CASSESPTGGILATNEKLFF.